Shown below are 15 T cell receptor beta chains from a single sample sequenced in a study of radiotherapy plus CTLA-4 blockade in lung cancer. Only in-frame clones appear in the TCRdb table, and some are missing; sequencing was by immunoSEQ multiplex PCR. Of tens of thousands of clones listed, about 69% are singletons. Source: peripheral blood, taken from a patient treated with radiotherapy plus ipilimumab. The receptor source for this set is a human donor with non-small cell lung cancer that progressed on radiotherapy plus ipilimumab.

This chain connects TRBV6-5 to TRBJ1-4; D is possibly TRBD1 (6 bases). V lost 0 bases to trimming and J lost 5 bases, with 10 bases between them. CDR1 and CDR2 from the germline V gene are MNHEY and SVGAGI. This CDR3 has 15 amino acids. This CDR3 reads CASSYSRRGNEKLFF. The CDR3 DNA is TGTGCCAGCAGTTACTCGAGGAGGGGGAATGAAAAACTGTTTTTT.

This clone was counted a single time. The J gene is TRBJ2-7, the V gene TRBV27, with a tentative D call TRBD1 (5 bases). With 5 bases removed from V and 2 bases from J, the gap between germline ends came to 10 bases. The CDR3 is made up of 13 amino acids. Per the germline V gene, CDR1 is MNHEY and CDR2 is SMNVEV (reference sequence). The CDR3 sequence: CASSLQGTYEQYF. The CDR3 coding sequence is TGTGCCAGCAGTCTCCAGGGAACCTACGAGCAGTACTTC.

V gene TRBV28 combines with J gene TRBJ2-1, with TRBD2 as a possible D gene (7 bases). V lost 8 bases to trimming and J lost 9 bases, with 17 bases between them. Germline assignment: CDR1 MDHEN and CDR2 SYDVKM. The CDR3 covers 13 residues. The DNA of the CDR3 is TGTGCCAGCGGGGGGGGCGGCTACGGTGAGCAGTTCTTC. Translation gives CASGGGGYGEQFF.

This clone was picked up one time. V is TRBV9 and J is TRBJ2-1; 7 bases align to TRBD1. This CDR3 has 15 residues. The V gene's germline CDR1 is SGDLS and CDR2 YYNGEE. J was trimmed by 1 base and V by 4 bases; bases with no gene match: 5. CDR3 in amino acids: CASSPRDRSYNEQFF. The CDR3 DNA sequence: TGTGCCAGCAGCCCCCGGGACAGATCCTACAATGAGCAGTTCTTC.

The chain employs TRBV6-1 and TRBJ2-7, with TRBD1 matching 9 bases. The CDR3 contains 13 residues. J gave up 9 bases and V 6 bases, and 9 bases lay outside the gene matches. In germline, CDR1 is MNHNS, CDR2 SASEGT. In DNA, the CDR3 is TGTGCCAGCAGAAAGGGACAGGGAGTGGCGCAGTACTTC. Residues: CASRKGQGVAQYF.

The V gene is TRBV11-2, the J gene TRBJ2-2; TRBD2 matches at 8 bases. The germline V gene has CDR1 SGHAT and CDR2 FQNNGV. The CDR3 totals 17 residues. V gave up 4 bases and J gave up 3 bases; unmatched junction bases: 10. The CDR3, as DNA: TGTGCCAGCAGCTCTTTGGGGACTAGTAGCTACACCGGGGAGCTGTTTTTT. Its translation: CASSSLGTSSYTGELFF.

The chain uses TRBV7-9 and TRBJ2-3, with D maybe TRBD2 (5 bases). V dropped 3 bases and J dropped 6 bases, with 13 bases sitting between them. This CDR3 has 14 amino acids. Germline CDR1 reads SEHNR; CDR2 reads FQNEAQ (reference sequence). The CDR3 sequence is CASSFKLVTDTQYF. The CDR3 nucleotides are TGTGCCAGCAGCTTCAAACTAGTAACGGATACGCAGTATTTT.

The J gene is TRBJ2-1, the V gene TRBV5-1, with D possibly matching TRBD1 (6 bases). CDR3 length: 15 amino acids. V was trimmed by 0 bases and J by 0 bases, leaving 7 bases between them. The germline gives CDR1 SGHRS, CDR2 YFSETQ. The CDR3 DNA sequence: TGCGCCAGCAGCTTGGACAGGGTCTCCTACAATGAGCAGTTCTTC. It yields the protein CASSLDRVSYNEQFF.

In this sample, this clone turned up once. The CDR3, as DNA: TGTGCCACCAGCAGAGGGGAACACTCTGGAAACACCATATATTTT. Translating it yields CATSRGEHSGNTIYF. The chain links TRBV15 to TRBJ1-3; D ambiguous. Germline CDR1 and CDR2: LNHNV and YYDKDF (reference sequence). V shed 1 base and J shed 0 bases, with 7 bases lying between them. The length of the CDR3 is 15 residues.

This chain joins TRBV28 and TRBJ2-5; 12 bases fit TRBD1. J was trimmed by 3 bases and V by 6 bases; bases with no gene match: 14. The length of the CDR3 is 18 residues. Germline assignment: CDR1 MDHEN and CDR2 SYDVKM. CDR3 protein: CASSPGRDRGRIEETQYF. DNA for the CDR3: TGTGCCAGCAGCCCAGGTCGGGACAGGGGGCGCATTGAAGAGACCCAGTACTTC.

J is TRBJ2-7 and V is TRBV28; either TRBD1 or TRBD2 may supply D (5 bases each). The CDR3 loop spans 15 amino acids. Germline-derived CDR1 and CDR2 are MDHEN and SYDVKM. Trimming stripped 3 bases from V and 2 bases from J, with 14 bases between. CDR3 DNA sequence: TGTGCCAGCAGTTTGTCAAGAGGGGTAGCCTACGAGCAGTACTTC. It encodes CASSLSRGVAYEQYF.

In this sample, this clone turned up a few times. This chain connects TRBV28 to TRBJ2-7; no reliable D call. Trimming took off 3 bases at V and 0 bases at J, with 15 bases between the two ends. CDR1 is MDHEN, CDR2 SYDVKM, per germline. The CDR3 loop spans 16 amino acids. The CDR3 sequence: CASSFGQSDPSYEQYF. CDR3 nucleotides: TGTGCCAGCAGTTTCGGGCAGTCCGACCCCTCCTACGAGCAGTACTTC.

The CDR3 region is CASSLFGQGRDTQYF. As DNA, the CDR3 is TGTGCCAGCAGTTTATTCGGACAGGGTCGAGATACGCAGTATTTT. This chain links TRBV28 with TRBJ2-3, with TRBD1 identical over 8 bases. After removal of 1 base from V and 5 bases from J, the junction contained 5 bases not matched to a gene. CDR3 length: 15 residues. Germline V gene lookup returns CDR1 MDHEN and CDR2 SYDVKM.

This rearrangement joins TRBV6-1 to TRBJ1-4; tentatively, D is TRBD1 (6 bases). The CDR3 runs to 15 residues. Germline CDR1 is MNHNS and CDR2 is SASEGT. Trimming removed 8 bases at V and 2 bases at J, with 15 bases between. DNA of the CDR3: TGTGCCAGCGGGAAGAACAGGGAGACTAATGAAAAACTGTTTTTT. It is translated as CASGKNRETNEKLFF.

This clone was detected a few times. The V gene is TRBV5-1, the J gene TRBJ1-2; the match to TRBD1 covers 7 bases. V gave up 3 bases and J gave up 8 bases; unmatched junction bases: 10. This CDR3 region has 14 residues. The germline CDR1 and CDR2 sequences are SGHRS and YFSETQ. The DNA for the CDR3 is TGCGCCAGCAGCTACGAGACAGGGTCGGCCGGCTACACCTTC. This encodes CASSYETGSAGYTF.